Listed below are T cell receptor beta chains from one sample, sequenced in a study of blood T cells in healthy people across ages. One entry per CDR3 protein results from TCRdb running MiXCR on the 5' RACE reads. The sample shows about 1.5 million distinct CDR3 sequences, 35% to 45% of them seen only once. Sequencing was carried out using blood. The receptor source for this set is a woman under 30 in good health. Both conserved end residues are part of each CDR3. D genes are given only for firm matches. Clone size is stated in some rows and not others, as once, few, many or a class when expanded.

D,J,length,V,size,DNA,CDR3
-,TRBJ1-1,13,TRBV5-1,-,TGCGCCAGCAGCTGGGCCACTGGGTCTGAAGCTTTCTTT,CASSWATGSEAFF
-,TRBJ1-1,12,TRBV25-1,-,TGTGCCAGCACCGCTTACGGGGCGTCGGCTTTCTTT,CASTAYGASAFF
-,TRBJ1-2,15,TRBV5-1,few,TGCGCCAGCAGCTTGCGGCCAGGCAAGAACTATGGCTACACCTTC,CASSLRPGKNYGYTF
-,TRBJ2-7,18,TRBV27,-,TGTGCCAGCAGTTTAGGCCGGCCGCAACAGGGCCTGCGCGCCGAGCAGTACTTC,CASSLGRPQQGLRAEQYF
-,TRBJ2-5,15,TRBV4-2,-,TGTGCCAGCAGCCAAGAGGAGCGGATCCAAGAGACCCAGTACTTC,CASSQEERIQETQYF
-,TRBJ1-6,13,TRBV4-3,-,TGCGCCAGCAGCCAAGCCGGACGGGCACCCCTCCACTTT,CASSQAGRAPLHF
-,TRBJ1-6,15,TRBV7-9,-,TGTGCCAGCAGCTGGCAGGGAAATCTGAATTCACCCCTCCACTTT,CASSWQGNLNSPLHF
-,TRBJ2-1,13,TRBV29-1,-,TGCAGCGTGGCGGGACGGGTCGATCCGGAGCAGTTCTTC,CSVAGRVDPEQFF
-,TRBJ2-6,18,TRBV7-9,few,TGTGCCAGCAGCGACCTGCTCGTGCTTTTCTCTGGGGCCAACGTCCTGACTTTC,CASSDLLVLFSGANVLTF
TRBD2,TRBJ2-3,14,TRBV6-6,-,TGTGCCAGCAGTTACGGGACTAGGGCAGATACGCAGTATTTT,CASSYGTRADTQYF
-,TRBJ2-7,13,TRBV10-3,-,TGTGCCATCAGTGGAGAGGGCGGCTACGAGCAGTACTTC,CAISGEGGYEQYF
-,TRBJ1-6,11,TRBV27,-,TGTGCCAGCGGGTATAATTCACCCCTCCACTTT,CASGYNSPLHF
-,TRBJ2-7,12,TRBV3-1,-,TGTGCCAGCAGCCAAGCGGGAGACGAGCAGTACTTC,CASSQAGDEQYF
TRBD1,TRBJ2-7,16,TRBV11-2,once,TGTGCCAGCAGCGCAACCGGGACAGGTGACGCCTACGAGCAGTACTTC,CASSATGTGDAYEQYF
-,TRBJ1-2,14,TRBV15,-,TGTGCCACCAGCAGAGCCAGTTCCCTTGGTGGCTACACCTTC,CATSRASSLGGYTF
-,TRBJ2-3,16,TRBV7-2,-,TGTGCCAGCAGCTCCTACTTGGGAGGAGGGTCAGATACGCAGTATTTT,CASSSYLGGGSDTQYF
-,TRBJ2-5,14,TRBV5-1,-,TGCGCCAGCAGCTTGGCTAGCGAGTACAATGAGCAGTACTTC,CASSLASEYNEQYF
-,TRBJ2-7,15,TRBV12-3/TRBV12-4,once,TGTGCCAGCAGTTTAAAGAGTGGGGACCCCTACGAGCAGTACTTC,CASSLKSGDPYEQYF
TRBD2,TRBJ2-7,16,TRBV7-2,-,TGTGCCAGCAGCTTAGGCGGGGGGGCGGCAAGATACGAGCAGTACTTC,CASSLGGGAARYEQYF
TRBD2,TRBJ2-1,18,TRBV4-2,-,TGTGCCAGCAGCCAAGAACCGATGGCTAGCGGGGGGATGAATGAGCAGTTCTTC,CASSQEPMASGGMNEQFF
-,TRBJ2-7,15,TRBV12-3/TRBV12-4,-,TGTGCCAGCAGTCTAGCCGGGACACAGGTCTACGAGCAGTACTTC,CASSLAGTQVYEQYF
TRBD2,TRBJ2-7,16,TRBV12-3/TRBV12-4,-,TGTGCCAGCAGTTTAGGGGGACTAGCGGGGGTAGGTGAGCAGTACTTC,CASSLGGLAGVGEQYF
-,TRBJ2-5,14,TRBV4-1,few,TGCGCCAGCAGCCAGTTGAGGGGGTACAATGAGCAGTACTTC,CASSQLRGYNEQYF
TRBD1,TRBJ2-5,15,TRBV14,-,TGTGCCAGCAGCGAAGGGGGACAGAGCAAGGGGACCCAGTACTTC,CASSEGGQSKGTQYF
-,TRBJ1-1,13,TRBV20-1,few,TGCAGTGCTCCCGCCAGGGCTAGGACTGAAGCTTTCTTT,CSAPARARTEAFF
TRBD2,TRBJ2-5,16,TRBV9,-,TGTGCCAGCAGCATGGGACTAGCGGGAGGCGGGGAGACCCAGTACTTC,CASSMGLAGGGETQYF
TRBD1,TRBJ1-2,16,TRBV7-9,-,TGTGCCAGCAGCTCACTGGGGACAGCAGCTAACTATGGCTACACCTTC,CASSSLGTAANYGYTF
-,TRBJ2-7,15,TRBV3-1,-,TGTGCCAGCAGCCAAGATGGGGGTATCGCCTACGAGCAGTACTTC,CASSQDGGIAYEQYF
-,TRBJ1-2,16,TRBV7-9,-,TGTGCCAGCAGCTCCCGCCTGGGGGGGACTAACTGTGGCTACACCTTC,CASSSRLGGTNCGYTF
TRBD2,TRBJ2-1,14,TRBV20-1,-,TGCAGTGCTATCACTAGCGGGAGTATAAGTGAGCAGTTCTTC,CSAITSGSISEQFF
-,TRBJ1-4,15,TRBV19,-,TGTGCCAGTAGTAAGGCGGACCTAAATAATGAAAAACTGTTTTTT,CASSKADLNNEKLFF
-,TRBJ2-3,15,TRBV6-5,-,TGTGCCAGCAGTCCCGATCGGACAAGAACAGATACGCAGTATTTT,CASSPDRTRTDTQYF
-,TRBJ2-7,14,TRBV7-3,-,TGTGCCAGCAGCCAGGAAGCGATTTACAATGAGCAGTACTTC,CASSQEAIYNEQYF
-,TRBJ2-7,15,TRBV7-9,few,TGTGCCAGCAGCTCAACAGGGGAGGAATTCTACGAGCAGTACTTC,CASSSTGEEFYEQYF
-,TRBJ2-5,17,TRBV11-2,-,TGTGCCAGCAGCTCAGCTATCTACGGACGCTCCTACAATGAGCAGTACTTC,CASSSAIYGRSYNEQYF
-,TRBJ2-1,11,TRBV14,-,TGTGCCAGCAGCCGGGATATTAGGAAGTTCTTC,CASSRDIRKFF
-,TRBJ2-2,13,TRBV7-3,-,TGTGCCAGCAGCTTAGTCTTAAACGGGGAGCTGTTTTTT,CASSLVLNGELFF
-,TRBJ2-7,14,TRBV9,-,TGTGCCAGCAGCGTAACAGGGTCCTCACACGAGCAGTACTTC,CASSVTGSSHEQYF
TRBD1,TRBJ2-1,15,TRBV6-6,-,TGTGCCAGCAGGGCAAGACAGGGGGCCGCCTACGAGCAGTTCTTC,CASRARQGAAYEQFF
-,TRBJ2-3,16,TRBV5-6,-,TGTGCCAGCAGTTCTGACAGGCGATACCTCACAGATACGCAGTATTTT,CASSSDRRYLTDTQYF
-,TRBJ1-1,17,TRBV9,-,TGTGCCAGCAGCGTAGGGCTCTTTCTCGGAAAGGACACTGAAGCTTTCTTT,CASSVGLFLGKDTEAFF
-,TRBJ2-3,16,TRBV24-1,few,TGTGCCACCAGTGTCGGGGGCGGAGGTACCACAGATACGCAGTATTTT,CATSVGGGGTTDTQYF
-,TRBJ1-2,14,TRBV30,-,TGTGCCTGGAGTAGACAGCCGACTAACTATGGCTACACCTTC,CAWSRQPTNYGYTF
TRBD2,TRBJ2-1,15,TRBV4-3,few,TGCGCCAGCAGCCAAGGGTCTAGCGGGACCAATGAGCAGTTCTTC,CASSQGSSGTNEQFF
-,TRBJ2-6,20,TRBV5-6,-,TGTGCCAGCAGCCCCTTTCGAGGAGGGACGGTCGTCTCTGGGGCCAACGTCCTGACTTTC,CASSPFRGGTVVSGANVLTF